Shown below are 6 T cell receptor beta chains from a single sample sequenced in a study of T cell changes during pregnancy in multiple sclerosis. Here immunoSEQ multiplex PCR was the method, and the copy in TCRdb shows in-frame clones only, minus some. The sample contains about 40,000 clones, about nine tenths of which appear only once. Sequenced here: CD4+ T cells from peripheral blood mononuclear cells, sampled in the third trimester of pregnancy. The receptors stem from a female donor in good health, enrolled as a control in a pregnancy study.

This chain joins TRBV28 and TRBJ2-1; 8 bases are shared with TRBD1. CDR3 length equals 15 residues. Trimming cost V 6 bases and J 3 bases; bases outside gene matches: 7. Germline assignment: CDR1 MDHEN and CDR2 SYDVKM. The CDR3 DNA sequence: TGTGCCAGCAGCTCACCGGGACAGGTCTACAATGAGCAGTTCTTC. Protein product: CASSSPGQVYNEQFF.

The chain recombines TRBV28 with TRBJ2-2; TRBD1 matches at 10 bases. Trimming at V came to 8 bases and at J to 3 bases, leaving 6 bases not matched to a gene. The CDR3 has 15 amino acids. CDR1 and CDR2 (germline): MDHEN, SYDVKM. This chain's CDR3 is CASVWGQGYTGELFF. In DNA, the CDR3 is TGTGCCAGCGTCTGGGGACAGGGGTACACCGGGGAGCTGTTTTTT. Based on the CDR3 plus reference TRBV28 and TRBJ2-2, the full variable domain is DVKVTQSSRYLVKRTGEKVFLECVQDMDHENMFWYRQDPGLGLRLIYFSYDVKMKEKGDIPEGYSVSREKKERFSLILESASTNQTSMYLCASVWGQGYTGELFFGEGSRLTVL.

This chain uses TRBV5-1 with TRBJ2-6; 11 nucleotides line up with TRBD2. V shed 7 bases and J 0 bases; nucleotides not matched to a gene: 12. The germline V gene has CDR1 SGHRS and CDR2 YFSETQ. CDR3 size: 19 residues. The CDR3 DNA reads TGCGCCAGCGGCCCGCTGGGGCTAGCGGGAGGCTCTGGGGCCAACGTCCTGACTTTC. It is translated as CASGPLGLAGGSGANVLTF.

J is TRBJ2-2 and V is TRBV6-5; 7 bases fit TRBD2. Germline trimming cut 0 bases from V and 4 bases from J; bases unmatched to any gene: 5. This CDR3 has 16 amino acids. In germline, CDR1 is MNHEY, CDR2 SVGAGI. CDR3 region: CASSYSSGVATGELFF. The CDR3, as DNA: TGTGCCAGCAGTTACTCGAGCGGGGTGGCCACCGGGGAGCTGTTTTTT.

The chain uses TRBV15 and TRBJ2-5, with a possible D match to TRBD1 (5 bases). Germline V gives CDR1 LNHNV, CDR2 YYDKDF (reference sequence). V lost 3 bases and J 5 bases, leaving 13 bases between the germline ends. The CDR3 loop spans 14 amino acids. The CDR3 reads CATSSWGVLETQYF. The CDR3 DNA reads TGTGCCACCAGCAGCTGGGGCGTTCTGGAGACCCAGTACTTC. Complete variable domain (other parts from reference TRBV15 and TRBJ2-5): DAMVIQNPRYQVTQFGKPVTLSCSQTLNHNVMYWYQQKSSQAPKLLFHYYDKDFNNEADTPDNFQSRRPNTSFCFLDIRSPGLGDTAMYLCATSSWGVLETQYFGPGTRLLVL.

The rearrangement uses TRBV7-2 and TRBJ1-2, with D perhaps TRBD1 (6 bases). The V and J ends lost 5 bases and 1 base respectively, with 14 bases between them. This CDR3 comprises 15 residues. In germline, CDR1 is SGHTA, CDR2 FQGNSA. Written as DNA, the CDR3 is TGTGCCAGCAGCCTTCAGGGGTTTCTTAACTATGGCTACACCTTC. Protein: CASSLQGFLNYGYTF. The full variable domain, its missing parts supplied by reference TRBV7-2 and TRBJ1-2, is GAGVSQSPSNKVTEKGKDVELRCDPISGHTALYWYRQSLGQGLEFLIYFQGNSAPDKSGLPSDRFSAERTGGSVSTLTIQRTQQEDSAVYLCASSLQGFLNYGYTFGSGTRLTVV.